The clone carrying this T cell receptor beta chain was counted many times. What it recognizes is unknown. The sample is drawn from a study of tumor-infiltrating lymphocytes in primary liver carcinoma. In the study overall: Tumor stage was T1-T3 N0M0, and tumor size was about 4.2 to 11 cm across.

Germline DNA was also extracted, while the blood RNA originated from unsorted whole blood. Presurgery, four milliliters of peripheral blood were collected. Broader study findings: A significantly higher top-250-clone fraction was recorded for tumors than for blood (p = 0.039).

Per germline, CDR1 SGHNT and CDR2 YYREEE (reference sequence). V lost 0 bases and J lost 5, with 2 bases in between. The CDR3 contains 12 residues. From about 0.45 ug total RNA, TCR beta cDNA was generated with a primer in the constant region. ARM-PCR was slightly modified, and three nested multiplex PCR rounds with it gave rise to the TCR beta libraries. Use of TRBV1-TRBV30 forward primers with a C-beta reverse primer characterized the first two PCR rounds, which lasted about 9 cycles each. TCRdb passed the multiplex PCR reads through MiXCR, listing each CDR3 protein once. The sample holds approximately 330,000 distinct CDR3 sequences, 65% seen once.

This TCR came from a man in his forties with primary liver carcinoma and hepatitis B virus infection. V is TRBV5-4 and J is TRBJ2-2; D not certain. The material sequenced was peripheral blood. The DNA for the CDR3 is TGTGCCAGCAGCTTGGCAACCGGGGAGCTGTTTTTT. Translation gives CASSLATGELFF.